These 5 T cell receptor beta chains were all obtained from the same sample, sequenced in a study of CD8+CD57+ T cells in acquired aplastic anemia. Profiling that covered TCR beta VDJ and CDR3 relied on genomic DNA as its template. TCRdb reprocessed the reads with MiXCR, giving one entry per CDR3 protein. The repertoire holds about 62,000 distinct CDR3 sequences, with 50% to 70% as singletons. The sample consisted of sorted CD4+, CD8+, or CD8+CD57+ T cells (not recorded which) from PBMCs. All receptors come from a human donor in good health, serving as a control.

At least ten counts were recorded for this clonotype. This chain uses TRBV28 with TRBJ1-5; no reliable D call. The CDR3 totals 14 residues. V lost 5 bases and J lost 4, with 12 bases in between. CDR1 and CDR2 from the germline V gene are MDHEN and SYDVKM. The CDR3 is CASSPNRRNQPQHF. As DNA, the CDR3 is TGTGCCAGCAGTCCAAATCGTCGGAATCAGCCCCAGCATTTT.

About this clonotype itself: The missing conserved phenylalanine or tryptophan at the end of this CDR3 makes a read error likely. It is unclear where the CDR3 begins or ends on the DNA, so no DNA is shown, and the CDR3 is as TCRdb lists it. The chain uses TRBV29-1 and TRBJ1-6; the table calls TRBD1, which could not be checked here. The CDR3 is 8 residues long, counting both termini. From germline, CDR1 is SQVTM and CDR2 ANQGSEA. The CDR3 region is CSVEDVGA.

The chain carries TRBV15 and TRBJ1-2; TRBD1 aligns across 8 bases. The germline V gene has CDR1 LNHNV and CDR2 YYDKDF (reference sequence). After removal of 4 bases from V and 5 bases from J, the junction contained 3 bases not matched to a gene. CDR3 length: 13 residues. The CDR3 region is CATSTGQGYGYTF. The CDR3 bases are TGTGCCACCAGCACTGGACAGGGTTATGGCTACACCTTC.

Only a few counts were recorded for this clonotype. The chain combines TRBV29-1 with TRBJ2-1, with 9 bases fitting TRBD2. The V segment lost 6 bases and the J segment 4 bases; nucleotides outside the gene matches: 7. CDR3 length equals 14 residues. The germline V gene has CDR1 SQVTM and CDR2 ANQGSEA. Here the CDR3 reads CSVAGTSYYNEQFF. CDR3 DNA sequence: TGCAGCGTGGCCGGGACTAGCTATTACAATGAGCAGTTCTTC.

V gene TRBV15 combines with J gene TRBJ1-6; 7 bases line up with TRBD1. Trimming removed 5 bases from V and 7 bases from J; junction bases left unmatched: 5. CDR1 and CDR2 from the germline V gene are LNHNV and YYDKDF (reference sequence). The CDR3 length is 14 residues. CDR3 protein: CATSGGTANSPLHF. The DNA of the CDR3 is TGTGCCACCAGCGGGGGGACAGCCAATTCACCCCTCCACTTT.